The 19 T cell receptor beta chains in this list originate from one sample, sequenced in a study of T cell responses to AZD1222 COVID-19 vaccine. Some clones are missing from TCRdb's copy, which holds only in-frame ones; the method was immunoSEQ multiplex PCR. The sample shows 65,000 or so clones, 84% of them seen only once. Sequencing was performed on peripheral blood, taken on day 0 of AZD1222 vaccination. The receptors here all came from an adult in good health.

V usage is TRBV19 and J usage is TRBJ1-5; TRBD1 matches 11 bases. Germline trimming cut 1 base from V and 4 bases from J; bases unmatched to any gene: 0. Germline-derived CDR1 and CDR2 are LNHDA and SQIVND (reference sequence). This CDR3 is built from 15 residues. The CDR3 DNA sequence: TGTGCCAGTAGTATAGGGGACAGGGGGAATCAGCCCCAGCATTTT. Translating it yields CASSIGDRGNQPQHF.

This sequence joins TRBV18 and TRBJ2-2, with 8 bases aligning to TRBD1. There are 16 residues in the CDR3. The V and J ends lost 2 bases and 3 bases, in that order; junction bases with no gene match: 5. Germline V gives CDR1 KGHSH, CDR2 LQKENI. The CDR3 spells CASSPSGTGYTGELFF. CDR3 sequence (DNA): TGTGCCAGCTCACCATCGGGGACAGGATACACCGGGGAGCTGTTTTTT.

This clone came up a few times. V is TRBV5-1 and J is TRBJ1-5; TRBD1 matches 7 bases. Per the germline V gene, CDR1 is SGHRS and CDR2 is YFSETQ. This CDR3 has 14 amino acids. Losses at the gene ends were 4 bases for V and 7 bases for J; bases not matched to a gene: 8. The CDR3 loop is CASSIGQAGQPQHF. Written as DNA, the CDR3 is TGCGCCAGCAGCATCGGACAGGCGGGGCAGCCCCAGCATTTT.

V and J are TRBV7-8 and TRBJ1-2; D possibly corresponds to TRBD1 (5 bases). The germline V and J ends were trimmed by 5 bases and 4 bases, with 11 bases remaining between them. The CDR3 is 13 residues long. The germline gives CDR1 SGHVS, CDR2 FQNEAQ. CDR3 residues: CASSVRDLYGYTF. CDR3 nucleotides: TGTGCCAGCAGCGTCCGGGACCTCTATGGCTACACCTTC.

The V gene is TRBV5-5, the J gene TRBJ2-3; TRBD2 aligns across 10 bases. The CDR3 covers 15 residues. Germline loops: CDR1 SGHKS, CDR2 YYEKEE (reference sequence). Trimming removed 0 bases from V and 8 bases from J; junction bases left unmatched: 6. The CDR3 DNA sequence: TGTGCCAGCAGCTTGGGTGGCCTAGCGGGGGTTACGCAGTATTTT. Translation: CASSLGGLAGVTQYF.

This chain connects TRBV2 to TRBJ1-5; tentatively, D is TRBD1 (6 bases). Germline lookup yields CDR1 SNHLY and CDR2 FYNNEI. V gave up 8 bases and J gave up 5 bases, with 16 bases separating them. This CDR3 is 14 amino acids long. The CDR3 loop reads CASSLWDIDQPQHF. The CDR3 region has the DNA TGTGCCAGCTCCCTATGGGACATTGATCAGCCCCAGCATTTT.

The chain joins TRBV6-6 to TRBJ2-7; D call uncertain. From germline, CDR1 is MNHNY and CDR2 SVGAGI (reference sequence). CDR3 length: 13 residues. Trimming pared 0 bases from V and 5 bases from J, leaving 8 bases between. CDR3 amino acids: CASSYSGVHEQYF. The DNA of the CDR3 is TGTGCCAGCAGTTACTCTGGGGTCCACGAGCAGTACTTC.

This clone was seen a single time. The chain joins TRBV2 to TRBJ2-5; maybe TRBD1 (5 bases). The CDR3 sequence is 13 residues long. V dropped 4 bases and J dropped 2 bases, with 8 bases sitting between them. Germline V gives CDR1 SNHLY, CDR2 FYNNEI. The CDR3 DNA reads TGTGCCAGCAGTGGACAGCGACAAGAGACCCAGTACTTC. As protein: CASSGQRQETQYF. Full variable domain (remainder filled in from reference TRBV2 and TRBJ2-5): EPEVTQTPSHQVTQMGQEVILRCVPISNHLYFYWYRQILGQKVEFLVSFYNNEISEKSEIFDDQFSVERPDGSNFTLKIRSTKLEDSAMYFCASSGQRQETQYFGPGTRLLVL.

The chain joins TRBV5-1 to TRBJ2-2, with D possibly being TRBD2 (7 bases). The CDR3 runs to 13 residues. Between the trimmed V and J ends, which lost 4 bases and 6 bases, there was a span of 10 bases. Germline V gene sequence: CDR1 SGHRS, CDR2 YFSETQ. In DNA form, the CDR3 reads TGCGCCAGCAGCGGGGGGGCCGCCGGGGAGCTGTTTTTT. It specifies CASSGGAAGELFF.

The chain uses TRBV6-5 and TRBJ1-4; possible D gene TRBD1, 5 bases. Trimming removed 6 bases from V and 4 bases from J, with 15 bases in between. The germline V gene encodes CDR1 MNHEY and CDR2 SVGAGI. The CDR3 consists of 15 residues. CDR3: CASRQSGTLNEKLFF. In nucleotides, the CDR3 is TGTGCCAGCAGGCAATCCGGGACCCTTAATGAAAAACTGTTTTTT.

The chain carries TRBV6-5 and TRBJ2-7; TRBD2 matches 9 bases. The CDR3 sequence is 15 residues long. The V and J ends lost 6 bases and 4 bases, in that order; junction bases with no gene match: 10. Germline V gene data show CDR1 as MNHEY and CDR2 as SVGAGI. CDR3 loop: CASRNSAGGRYEQYF. Here the CDR3 DNA reads TGTGCCAGCAGAAACTCGGCGGGGGGGCGGTACGAGCAGTACTTC.

The rearrangement links TRBV5-1 to TRBJ2-3; 9 nucleotides agree with TRBD1. After removal of 0 bases from V and 4 bases from J, the junction contained 6 bases not matched to a gene. The CDR3 runs to 16 residues. CDR1 and CDR2 (germline): SGHRS, YFSETQ. CDR3 protein: CASSLEGTGHADTQYF. For the CDR3, the DNA is TGCGCCAGCAGCTTGGAGGGGACAGGGCACGCAGATACGCAGTATTTT. Together with reference TRBV5-1 and TRBJ2-3, the CDR3 gives the full variable domain: KAGVTQTPRYLIKTRGQQVTLSCSPISGHRSVSWYQQTPGQGLQFLFEYFSETQRNKGNFPGRFSGRQFSNSRSEMNVSTLELGDSALYLCASSLEGTGHADTQYFGPGTRLTVL.

This chain connects TRBV7-9 to TRBJ1-2, with TRBD1 matching 9 bases. With V trimmed by 4 bases and J by 8 bases, 5 bases remained unmatched. Germline V gene sequence: CDR1 SEHNR, CDR2 FQNEAQ (reference sequence). The CDR3 runs to 13 residues. In nucleotides, the CDR3 is TGTGCCAGCAGCTCGGGACAGGGAGAAGGCTACACCTTC. Translated, it gives CASSSGQGEGYTF.

This clone was seen a few times. V is TRBV11-1 and J is TRBJ1-1; maybe TRBD1 (6 bases). The CDR3 runs to 14 residues. V dropped 2 bases and J dropped 4 bases, with 11 bases sitting between them. CDR1 SGHAT and CDR2 FQDESV come from the germline V gene (reference sequence). CDR3 bases: TGTGCCAGCAGCTTAACGGAACAGGGCACTGAAGCTTTCTTT. This encodes CASSLTEQGTEAFF.

This clone was seen a few times. This chain links TRBV5-6 with TRBJ1-5; 9 bases map to TRBD1. The junction had 6 bases not matched to a gene; V was cut back by 3 bases and J by 5 bases. The length of the CDR3 is 15 residues. CDR1 is SGHDT and CDR2 is YYEEEE in the germline V gene. This CDR3 is CASSSGDRAHQPQHF. Here the CDR3 DNA reads TGTGCCAGCAGCTCGGGGGACAGGGCCCATCAGCCCCAGCATTTT.

A few counts support this clone. The chain uses TRBV7-2 and TRBJ2-3; D ambiguous. V was cut by 1 base and J by 1 base, with 12 bases left in between. The germline V gene has CDR1 SGHTA and CDR2 FQGNSA. CDR3 size: 16 residues. DNA for the CDR3: TGTGCCAGCAGCTTAGGGTTGCGGCCACGCACAGATACGCAGTATTTT. Translating it yields CASSLGLRPRTDTQYF.

V gene TRBV19 combines with J gene TRBJ1-1, with TRBD1 matching over 7 bases. Looked up from germline, CDR1 is LNHDA and CDR2 is SQIVND (reference sequence). Trimming cost V 3 bases and J 0 bases; bases outside gene matches: 10. CDR3 length equals 17 residues. The CDR3 loop is CASSMSYGQALNTEAFF. The CDR3 DNA is TGTGCCAGTAGTATGTCTTATGGACAGGCCTTGAACACTGAAGCTTTCTTT.

The rearrangement uses TRBV28 and TRBJ1-1; no clear D gene. Germline V gives CDR1 MDHEN, CDR2 SYDVKM. The germline V and J ends were trimmed by 2 bases and 0 bases, with 1 base remaining between them. The CDR3 has 12 amino acids. This CDR3 is CASSLVNTEAFF. CDR3 nucleotides: TGTGCCAGCAGTTTAGTGAACACTGAAGCTTTCTTT.

This chain joins TRBV6-5 and TRBJ2-3; D tentatively reads TRBD1 or TRBD2 (5 bases each). This CDR3 is 14 amino acids long. Trimming shortened V by 5 bases and J by 6 bases, and 15 bases separated the two germline ends. CDR1 MNHEY and CDR2 SVGAGI come from the germline V gene. In DNA, the CDR3 is TGTGCCAGCAGTCGCCTAGGGACCCGGGATACGCAGTATTTT. Translation: CASSRLGTRDTQYF.